What follows describes a single T cell receptor beta chain. Its specificity is unknown. This sample was taken from a study of OX40 agonist ivuxolimab in advanced cancers. Background on the study: Participants, approximately 81% male, averaged roughly 60 years of age, ranging from roughly 20 to 79.

Points from the study as a whole: Within 6 weeks, CD4+ and CD8+ blood T cells expanded clonally at 0.1 to 3.0 mg/kg. Among some nonresponders, normalized T-cell clonal expansion was also low. Relatively little clonal expansion, among the lowest observed, appeared in partial responders at 0.1-3.0 mg/kg.

The data were produced by immunoSEQ multiplex PCR, yet TCRdb's version contains in-frame clones alone and is incomplete. Of about 100,000 clones detected, 90% appear once; the ten largest clones hold around 0.15%. The origin of this receptor is an adult with an advanced solid tumor such as melanoma, head and neck, liver or kidney cancer. Specimen: CD4+ or CD8+ T cells sorted from blood, collected in a trial of the OX40 agonist ivuxolimab.

CDR3 protein: CASSRGLNTEAFF. The CDR3 region has the DNA TGTGCCAGCAGCAGGGGTCTTAACACTGAAGCTTTCTTT. The chain joins TRBV6-5 to TRBJ1-1, with D perhaps matching TRBD1 (6 bases). Trimming stripped 6 bases from V and 2 bases from J, with 10 bases between. This CDR3 is built from 13 residues. Germline V CDR1 and CDR2: MNHEY, SVGAGI.